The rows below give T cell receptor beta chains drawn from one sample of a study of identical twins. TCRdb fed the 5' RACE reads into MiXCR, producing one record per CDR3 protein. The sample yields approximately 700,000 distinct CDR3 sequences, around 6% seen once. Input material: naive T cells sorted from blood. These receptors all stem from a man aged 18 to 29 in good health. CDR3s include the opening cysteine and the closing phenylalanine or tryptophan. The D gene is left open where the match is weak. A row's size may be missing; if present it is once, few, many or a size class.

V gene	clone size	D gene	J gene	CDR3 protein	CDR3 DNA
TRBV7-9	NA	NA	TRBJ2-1	CASSLVRGANEQFF	TGTGCCAGCAGCTTAGTTAGGGGGGCCAATGAGCAGTTCTTC
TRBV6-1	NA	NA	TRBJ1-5	CASSELRSAQHF	TGTGCCAGCAGTGAACTTCGTTCCGCCCAGCATTTT
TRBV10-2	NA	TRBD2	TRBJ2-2	CASSESLAGDTGELFF	TGCGCCAGCAGTGAATCTCTAGCGGGAGACACCGGGGAGCTGTTTTTT
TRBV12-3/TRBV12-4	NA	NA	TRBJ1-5	CASTHPWDDSNQPQHF	TGTGCCAGCACCCATCCATGGGACGATAGCAATCAGCCCCAGCATTTT
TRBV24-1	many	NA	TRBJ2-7	CATSDSAPNYEQYF	TGTGCCACCAGTGATTCCGCACCAAATTACGAGCAGTACTTC
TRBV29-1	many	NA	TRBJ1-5	CSVAGTEDDSNQPQHF	TGCAGCGTAGCCGGGACGGAAGACGATAGCAATCAGCCCCAGCATTTT
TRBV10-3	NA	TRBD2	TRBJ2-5	CAIRGARGEGETQYF	TGTGCCATCAGGGGCGCCCGGGGGGAAGGAGAGACCCAGTACTTC
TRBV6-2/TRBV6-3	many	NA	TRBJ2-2	CASSYAFTGELFF	TGTGCCAGCAGTTACGCCTTCACCGGGGAGCTGTTTTTT
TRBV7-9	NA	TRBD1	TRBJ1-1	CASSHTTGDTEAFF	TGTGCCAGCAGCCATACGACAGGGGACACTGAAGCTTTCTTT
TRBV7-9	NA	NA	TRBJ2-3	CASSLSFQDTQYF	TGTGCCAGCAGCTTATCATTCCAGGATACGCAGTATTTT
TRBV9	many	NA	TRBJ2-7	CASSVSDGPYEQYF	TGTGCCAGCAGCGTATCGGACGGGCCCTACGAGCAGTACTTC
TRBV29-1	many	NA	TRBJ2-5	CSVETPSGTQYF	TGCAGCGTGGAAACACCCTCAGGGACCCAGTACTTC
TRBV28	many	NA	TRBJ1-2	CASSSGRAMGYTF	TGTGCCAGCAGTAGTGGGCGGGCGATGGGCTACACCTTC
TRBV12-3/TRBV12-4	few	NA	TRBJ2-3	CANSLWGSGTDTQYF	TGTGCCAACTCACTTTGGGGCAGTGGCACAGATACGCAGTATTTT
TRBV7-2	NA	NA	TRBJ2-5	CASSSTVMETQYF	TGTGCCAGCAGCTCGACTGTCATGGAGACCCAGTACTTC
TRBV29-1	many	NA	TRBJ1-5	CSVAGTQGGNSNQPQHF	TGCAGCGTCGCAGGGACTCAAGGGGGAAATAGCAATCAGCCCCAGCATTTT
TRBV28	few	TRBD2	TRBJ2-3	CASKFSGTRSTPWYF	TGTGCCAGCAAATTTTCCGGGACTAGATCGACACCGTGGTATTTT
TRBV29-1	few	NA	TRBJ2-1	CSFTGGPDQQFF	TGCAGCTTTACCGGGGGGCCCGACCAGCAGTTCTTC
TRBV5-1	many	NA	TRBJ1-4	CASSLVRDEKLFF	TGCGCCAGCAGCTTGGTCAGGGATGAAAAACTGTTTTTT
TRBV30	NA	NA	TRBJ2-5	CAWSVGGVQETQYF	TGTGCCTGGAGTGTCGGCGGTGTACAAGAGACCCAGTACTTC
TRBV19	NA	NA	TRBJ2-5	CASSPRGREETQYF	TGTGCCAGTAGCCCAAGGGGTAGGGAAGAGACCCAGTACTTC
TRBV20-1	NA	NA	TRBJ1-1	CSGLKGTEAFF	TGCAGTGGACTGAAGGGCACTGAAGCTTTCTTT
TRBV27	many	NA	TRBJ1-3	CASSLRGTGNTIYF	TGTGCCAGCAGTTTACGAGGGACTGGAAACACCATATATTTT
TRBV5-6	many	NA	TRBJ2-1	CASSLPVDNEQFF	TGTGCCAGCAGCCTGCCCGTCGACAATGAGCAGTTCTTC
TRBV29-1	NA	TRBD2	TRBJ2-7	CSVVSSGRVNYYEQYF	TGCAGCGTTGTGTCCAGCGGGAGGGTTAACTACTACGAGCAGTACTTC
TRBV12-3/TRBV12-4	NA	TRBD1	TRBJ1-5	CASSSHRTGGSNQPQHF	TGTGCCAGCAGTTCACACAGGACAGGGGGGAGCAATCAGCCCCAGCATTTT
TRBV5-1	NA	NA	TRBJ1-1	CASSLVEETEAFF	TGCGCCAGCAGCTTGGTTGAAGAGACTGAAGCTTTCTTT
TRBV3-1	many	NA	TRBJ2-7	CASSQVLGHYEQYF	TGTGCCAGCAGCCAAGTTTTGGGCCACTACGAGCAGTACTTC
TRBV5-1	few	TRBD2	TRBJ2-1	CASSLGLAGSVDNEQFF	TGCGCCAGCAGCTTGGGGTTAGCGGGATCTGTCGACAATGAGCAGTTCTTC
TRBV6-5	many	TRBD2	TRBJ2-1	CASSYSGLLAGGNEQFF	TGTGCCAGCAGTTACTCTGGGCTCTTAGCGGGAGGCAATGAGCAGTTCTTC
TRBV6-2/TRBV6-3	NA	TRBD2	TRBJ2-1	CASSFPVLKREIRNEQFF	TGTGCCAGCAGTTTCCCCGTCTTGAAGCGGGAGATTAGGAATGAGCAGTTCTTC
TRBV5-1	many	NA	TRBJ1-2	CASSFGTENGYTF	TGCGCCAGCAGCTTTGGGACGGAAAATGGCTACACCTTC
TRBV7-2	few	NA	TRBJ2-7	CASSLAGGGDRTYEQYF	TGTGCCAGCAGCTTAGCGGGGGGAGGAGACCGTACCTACGAGCAGTACTTC
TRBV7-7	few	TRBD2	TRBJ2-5	CASSLTPGLAGEETQYF	TGTGCCAGCAGCTTAACTCCGGGACTAGCGGGAGAAGAGACCCAGTACTTC
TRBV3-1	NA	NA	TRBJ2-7	CASSPARVLSEQYF	TGTGCCAGCAGCCCCGCGAGGGTATTGAGCGAGCAGTACTTC
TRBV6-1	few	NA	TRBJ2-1	CASMRASGGDEQFF	TGTGCCAGCATGAGGGCCTCGGGGGGCGATGAGCAGTTCTTC
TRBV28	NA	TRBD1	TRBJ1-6	CASSPTQGNNSPLHF	TGTGCCAGCAGTCCGACACAGGGGAACAATTCACCCCTCCACTTT
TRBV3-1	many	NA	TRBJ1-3	CASSQDSISGNTIYF	TGTGCCAGCAGCCAAGATTCGATCTCTGGAAACACCATATATTTT
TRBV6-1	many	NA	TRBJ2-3	CATTGLRTDTQYF	TGTGCCACCACGGGATTACGCACAGATACGCAGTATTTT
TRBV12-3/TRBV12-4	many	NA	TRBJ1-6	CASSSYNSPLHF	TGTGCCAGCAGCTCCTATAATTCACCCCTCCACTTT
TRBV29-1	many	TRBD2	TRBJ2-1	CSVRLAGGNNEQFF	TGCAGCGTGAGACTAGCGGGAGGGAACAATGAGCAGTTCTTC
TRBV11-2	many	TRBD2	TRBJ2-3	CASSMGGRTDTQYF	TGTGCCAGCAGCATGGGAGGGCGCACAGATACGCAGTATTTT
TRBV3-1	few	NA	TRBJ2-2	CASSHVNTGELFF	TGTGCCAGCAGCCACGTGAACACCGGGGAGCTGTTTTTT
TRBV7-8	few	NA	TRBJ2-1	CASSFKTGNEQFF	TGTGCCAGCAGCTTTAAGACAGGCAATGAGCAGTTCTTC